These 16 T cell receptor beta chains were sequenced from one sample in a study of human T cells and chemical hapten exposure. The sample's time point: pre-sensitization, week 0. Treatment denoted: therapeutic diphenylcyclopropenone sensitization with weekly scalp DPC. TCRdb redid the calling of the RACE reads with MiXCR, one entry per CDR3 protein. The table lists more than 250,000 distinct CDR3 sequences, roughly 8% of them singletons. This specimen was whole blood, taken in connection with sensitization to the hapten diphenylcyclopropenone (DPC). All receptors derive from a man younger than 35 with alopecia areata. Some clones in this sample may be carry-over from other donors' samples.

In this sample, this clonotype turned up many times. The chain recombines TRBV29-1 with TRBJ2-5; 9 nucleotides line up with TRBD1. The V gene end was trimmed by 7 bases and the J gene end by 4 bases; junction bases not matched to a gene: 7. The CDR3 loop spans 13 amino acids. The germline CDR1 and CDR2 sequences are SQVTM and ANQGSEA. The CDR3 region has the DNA TGCAGCGCCCCAGGACAGGGGTCAGAGACCCAGTACTTC. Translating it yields CSAPGQGSETQYF.

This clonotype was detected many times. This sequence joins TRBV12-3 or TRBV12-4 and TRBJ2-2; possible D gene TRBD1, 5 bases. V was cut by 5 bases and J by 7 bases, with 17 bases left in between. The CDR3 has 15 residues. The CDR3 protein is CASSMAGKNGGELFF. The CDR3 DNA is TGTGCCAGCAGTATGGCAGGGAAAAATGGCGGGGAGCTGTTTTTT.

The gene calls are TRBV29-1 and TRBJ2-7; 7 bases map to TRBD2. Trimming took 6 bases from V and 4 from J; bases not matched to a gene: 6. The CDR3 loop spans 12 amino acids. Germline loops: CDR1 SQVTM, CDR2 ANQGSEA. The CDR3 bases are TGCAGCGTAGGACGGGGGGTTTACGAGCAGTACTTC. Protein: CSVGRGVYEQYF.

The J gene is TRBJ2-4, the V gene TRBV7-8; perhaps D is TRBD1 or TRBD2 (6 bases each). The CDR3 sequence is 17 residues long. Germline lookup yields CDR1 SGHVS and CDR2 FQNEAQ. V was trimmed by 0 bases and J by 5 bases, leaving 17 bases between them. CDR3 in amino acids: CASSLAVVGGRQNIQYF. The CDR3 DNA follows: TGTGCCAGCAGCTTAGCGGTTGTAGGGGGGCGTCAAAACATTCAGTACTTC.

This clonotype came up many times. Written as DNA, the CDR3 is TGTGCCAGCAGCTTACACGGGGGCTCTAACACAGATACGCAGTATTTT. This codes for CASSLHGGSNTDTQYF. The V call is TRBV7-9, the J call TRBJ2-3, with D possibly being TRBD1 or TRBD2 (6 bases each). The ends were cut back, 2 bases at V and 2 bases at J, with 14 bases in the middle. The CDR3 spans 16 residues. The germline CDR1 and CDR2 sequences are SEHNR and FQNEAQ (reference sequence).

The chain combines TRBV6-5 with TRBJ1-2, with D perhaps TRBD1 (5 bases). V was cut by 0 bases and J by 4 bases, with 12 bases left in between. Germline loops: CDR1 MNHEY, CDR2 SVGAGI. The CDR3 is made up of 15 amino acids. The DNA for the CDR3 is TGTGCCAGCAGTTACTCGGCTCAGGGAGGCTATGGCTACACCTTC. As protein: CASSYSAQGGYGYTF.

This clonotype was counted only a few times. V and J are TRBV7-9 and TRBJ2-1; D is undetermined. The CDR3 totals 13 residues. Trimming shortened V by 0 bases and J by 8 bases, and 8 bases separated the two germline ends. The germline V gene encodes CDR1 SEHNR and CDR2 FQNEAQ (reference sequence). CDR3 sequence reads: CASSLARLDEQFF. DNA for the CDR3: TGTGCCAGCAGCTTAGCACGTCTCGATGAGCAGTTCTTC.

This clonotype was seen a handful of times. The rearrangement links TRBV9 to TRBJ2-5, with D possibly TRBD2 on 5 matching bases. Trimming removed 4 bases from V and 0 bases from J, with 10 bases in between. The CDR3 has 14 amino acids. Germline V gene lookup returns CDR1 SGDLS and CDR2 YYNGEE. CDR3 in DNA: TGTGCCAGCAGCCCCAGCGGAGACCAAGAGACCCAGTACTTC. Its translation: CASSPSGDQETQYF.

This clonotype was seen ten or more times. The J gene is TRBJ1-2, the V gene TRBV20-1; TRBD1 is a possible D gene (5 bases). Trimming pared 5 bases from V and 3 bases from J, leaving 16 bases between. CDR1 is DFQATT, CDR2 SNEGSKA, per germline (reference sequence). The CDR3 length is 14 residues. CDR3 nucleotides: TGCAGTGCTCCGCTGGGGACCGGCTACTATGGCTACACCTTC. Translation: CSAPLGTGYYGYTF.

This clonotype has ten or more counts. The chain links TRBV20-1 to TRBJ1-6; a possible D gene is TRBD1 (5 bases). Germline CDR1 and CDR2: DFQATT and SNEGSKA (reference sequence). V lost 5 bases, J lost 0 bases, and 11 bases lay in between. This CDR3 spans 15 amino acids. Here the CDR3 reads CSAVAGSSYNSPLHF. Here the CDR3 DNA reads TGCAGTGCTGTCGCAGGGAGCTCCTATAATTCACCCCTCCACTTT.

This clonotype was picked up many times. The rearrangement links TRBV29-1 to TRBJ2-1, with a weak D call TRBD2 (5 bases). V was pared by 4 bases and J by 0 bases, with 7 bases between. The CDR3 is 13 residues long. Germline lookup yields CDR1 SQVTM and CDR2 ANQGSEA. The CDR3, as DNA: TGCAGCGTTGGAGGGAGCTCCTACAATGAGCAGTTCTTC. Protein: CSVGGSSYNEQFF.

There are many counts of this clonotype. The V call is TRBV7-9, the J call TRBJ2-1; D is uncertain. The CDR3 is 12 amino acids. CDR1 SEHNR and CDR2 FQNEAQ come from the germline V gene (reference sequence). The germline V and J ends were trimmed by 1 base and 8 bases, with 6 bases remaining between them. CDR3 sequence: CASSLGIYEQFF. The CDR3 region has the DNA TGTGCCAGCAGCTTAGGTATTTATGAGCAGTTCTTC.

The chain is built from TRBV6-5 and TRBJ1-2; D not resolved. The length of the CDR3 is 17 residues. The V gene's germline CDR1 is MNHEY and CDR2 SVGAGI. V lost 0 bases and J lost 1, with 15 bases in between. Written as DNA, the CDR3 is TGTGCCAGCAGTTACTCTATCCTCTTAAGCGGTAACTATGGCTACACCTTC. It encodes CASSYSILLSGNYGYTF.

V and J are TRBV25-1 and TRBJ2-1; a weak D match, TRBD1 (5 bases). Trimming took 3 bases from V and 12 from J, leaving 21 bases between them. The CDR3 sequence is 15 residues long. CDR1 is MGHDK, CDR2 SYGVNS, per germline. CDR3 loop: CASSDSGARAILQFF. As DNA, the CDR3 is TGTGCCAGCAGTGATTCCGGTGCCAGGGCGATTTTGCAGTTCTTC.

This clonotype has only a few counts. CDR3 amino acids: CASSISGGDQPQHF. CDR3 sequence (DNA): TGTGCCAGTAGTATCTCAGGGGGCGATCAGCCCCAGCATTTT. The chain carries TRBV19 and TRBJ1-5; TRBD1 aligns across 8 bases. This CDR3 is built from 14 residues. The junction had 3 bases not matched to a gene; V was cut back by 3 bases and J by 5 bases. From germline, CDR1 is LNHDA and CDR2 SQIVND (reference sequence).

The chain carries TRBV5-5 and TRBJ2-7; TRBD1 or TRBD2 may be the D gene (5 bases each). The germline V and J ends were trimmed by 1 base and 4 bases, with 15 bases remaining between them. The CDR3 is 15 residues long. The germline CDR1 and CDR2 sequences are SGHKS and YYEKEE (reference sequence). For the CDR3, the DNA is TGTGCCAGCAGCTTGACAGTGGGGGTGCTTTACGAGCAGTACGTC. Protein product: CASSLTVGVLYEQYV.